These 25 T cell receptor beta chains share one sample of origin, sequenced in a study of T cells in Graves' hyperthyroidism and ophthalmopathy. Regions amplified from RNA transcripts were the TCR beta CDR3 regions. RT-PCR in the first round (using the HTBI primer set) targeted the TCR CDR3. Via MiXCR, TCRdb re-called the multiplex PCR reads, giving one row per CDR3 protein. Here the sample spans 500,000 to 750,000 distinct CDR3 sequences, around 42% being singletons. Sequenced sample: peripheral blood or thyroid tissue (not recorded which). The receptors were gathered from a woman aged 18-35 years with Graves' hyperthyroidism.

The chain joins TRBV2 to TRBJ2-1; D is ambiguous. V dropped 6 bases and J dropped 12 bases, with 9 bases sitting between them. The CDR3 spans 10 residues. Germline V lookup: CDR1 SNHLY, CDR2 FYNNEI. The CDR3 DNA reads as TGTGCCAGCAGCACCTTTGTGCAGTTCTTC. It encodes CASSTFVQFF.

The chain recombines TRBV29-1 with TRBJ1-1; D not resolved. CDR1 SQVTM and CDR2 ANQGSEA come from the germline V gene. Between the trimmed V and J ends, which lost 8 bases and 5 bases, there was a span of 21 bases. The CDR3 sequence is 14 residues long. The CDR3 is CSSLDAFGGTEAFF. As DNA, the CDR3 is TGCAGCAGCTTAGACGCCTTTGGTGGAACTGAAGCTTTCTTT. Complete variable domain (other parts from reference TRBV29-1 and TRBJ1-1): SAVISQKPSRDICQRGTSLTIQCQVDSQVTMMFWYRQQPGQSLTLIATANQGSEATYESGFVIDKFPISRPNLTFSTLTVSNMSPEDSSIYLCSSLDAFGGTEAFFGQGTRLTVV.

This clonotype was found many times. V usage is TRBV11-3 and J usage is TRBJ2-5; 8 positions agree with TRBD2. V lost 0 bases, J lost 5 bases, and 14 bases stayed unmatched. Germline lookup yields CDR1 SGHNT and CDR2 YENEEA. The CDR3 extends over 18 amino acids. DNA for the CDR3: TGTGCCAGCAGCTTAGAACGTTTACCATCGGGAGGGCCTGAGACCCAGTACTTC. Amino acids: CASSLERLPSGGPETQYF.

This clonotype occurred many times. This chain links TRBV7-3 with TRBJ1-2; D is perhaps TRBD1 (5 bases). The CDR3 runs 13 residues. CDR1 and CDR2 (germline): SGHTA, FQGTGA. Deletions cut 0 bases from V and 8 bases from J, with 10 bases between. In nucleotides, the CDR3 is TGTGCCAGCAGCTTAACAGGAGGGGACGGCTACACCTTC. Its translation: CASSLTGGDGYTF.

The CDR3 DNA reads TGTGCCTGCAATCCGGGACAGGTGTATGGCTACACCTTC. It codes for CACNPGQVYGYTF. The rearrangement uses TRBV7-9 and TRBJ1-2; TRBD1 matches 8 bases. From germline, CDR1 is SEHNR and CDR2 FQNEAQ (reference sequence). This CDR3 contains 13 residues. With V trimmed by 11 bases and J by 5 bases, 10 bases remained unmatched.

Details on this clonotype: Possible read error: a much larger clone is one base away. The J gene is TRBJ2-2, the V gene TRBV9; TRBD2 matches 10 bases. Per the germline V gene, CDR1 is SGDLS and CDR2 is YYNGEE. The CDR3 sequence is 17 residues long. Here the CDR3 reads CASSPLGPSGSTGELSF. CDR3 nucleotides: TGTGCCAGCAGCCCTCTCGGGCCTAGCGGGAGTACCGGGGAGCTGTCTTTT.

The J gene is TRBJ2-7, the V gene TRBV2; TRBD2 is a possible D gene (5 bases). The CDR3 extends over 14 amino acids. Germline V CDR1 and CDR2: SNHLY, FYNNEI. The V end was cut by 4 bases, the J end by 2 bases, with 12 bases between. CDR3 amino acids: CASSALRGAYEQYF. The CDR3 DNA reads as TGTGCCAGCAGTGCGTTACGGGGTGCCTACGAGCAGTACTTC.

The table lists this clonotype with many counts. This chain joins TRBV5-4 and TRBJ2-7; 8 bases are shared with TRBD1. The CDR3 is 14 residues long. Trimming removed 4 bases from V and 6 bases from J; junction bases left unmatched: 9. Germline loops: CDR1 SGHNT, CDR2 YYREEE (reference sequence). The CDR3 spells CASSGDRGVPEQYF. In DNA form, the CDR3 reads TGTGCCAGCAGCGGCGACAGGGGCGTCCCCGAGCAGTACTTC.

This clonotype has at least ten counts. The CDR3 DNA sequence: TGTGCCATCAACCCGACAGGGAGCACTGAAGCTTTCTTT. This sequence encodes CAINPTGSTEAFF. This sequence joins TRBV10-3 and TRBJ1-1, with 7 bases that match TRBD1. The CDR3 extends over 13 amino acids. Germline V lookup: CDR1 ENHRY, CDR2 SYGVKD. Trimming at V came to 7 bases and at J to 4 bases, leaving 6 bases not matched to a gene.

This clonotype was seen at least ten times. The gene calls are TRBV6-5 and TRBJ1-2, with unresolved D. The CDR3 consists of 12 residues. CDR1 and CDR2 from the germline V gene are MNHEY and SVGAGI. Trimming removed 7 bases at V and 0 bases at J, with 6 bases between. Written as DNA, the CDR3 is TGTGCCAGCATGGATACTAACTATGGCTACACCTTC. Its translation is CASMDTNYGYTF.

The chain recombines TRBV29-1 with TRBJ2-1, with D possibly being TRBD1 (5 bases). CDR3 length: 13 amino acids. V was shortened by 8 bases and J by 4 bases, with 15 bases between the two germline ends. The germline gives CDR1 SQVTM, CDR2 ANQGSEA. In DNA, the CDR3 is TGCAGCCAAGGACAAGGTACTTACAATGAGCAGTTCTTC. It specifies CSQGQGTYNEQFF.

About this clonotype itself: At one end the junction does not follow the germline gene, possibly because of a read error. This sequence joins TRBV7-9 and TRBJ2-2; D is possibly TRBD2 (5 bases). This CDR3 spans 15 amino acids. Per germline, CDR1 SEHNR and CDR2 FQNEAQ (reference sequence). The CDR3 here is CASSLISGNTGELLF. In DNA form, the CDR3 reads TGTGCCAGCAGCTTAATTTCCGGGAACACCGGGGAGCTGCTTTTT.

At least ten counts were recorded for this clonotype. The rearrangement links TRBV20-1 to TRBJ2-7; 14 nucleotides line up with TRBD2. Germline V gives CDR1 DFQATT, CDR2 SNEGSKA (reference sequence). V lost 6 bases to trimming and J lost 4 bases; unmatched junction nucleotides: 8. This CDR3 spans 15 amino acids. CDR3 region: CSAGGLAGARYEQYF. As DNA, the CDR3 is TGCAGTGCGGGGGGACTAGCGGGAGCCCGTTACGAGCAGTACTTC.

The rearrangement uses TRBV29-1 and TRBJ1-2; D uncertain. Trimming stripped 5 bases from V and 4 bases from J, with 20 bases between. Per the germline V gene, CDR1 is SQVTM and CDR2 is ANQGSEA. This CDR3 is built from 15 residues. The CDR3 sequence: CSVSGGEPTFYGYTF. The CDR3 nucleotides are TGCAGCGTTAGTGGTGGCGAACCAACATTCTATGGCTACACCTTC.

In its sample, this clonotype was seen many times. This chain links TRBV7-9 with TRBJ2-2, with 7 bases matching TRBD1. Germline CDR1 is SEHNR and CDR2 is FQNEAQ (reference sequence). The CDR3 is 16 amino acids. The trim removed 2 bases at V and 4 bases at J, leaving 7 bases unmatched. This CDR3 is CASSLTHAGGTGELFF. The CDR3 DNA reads TGTGCCAGCAGCTTAACTCACGCAGGGGGCACCGGGGAGCTGTTTTTT.

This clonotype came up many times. CDR3 loop: CASSLPAGAGEQYF. Written as DNA, the CDR3 is TGTGCCAGCAGCTTACCCGCGGGGGCGGGCGAGCAGTACTTC. The chain joins TRBV7-2 to TRBJ2-7, with a possible D match to TRBD2 (7 bases). Germline V gives CDR1 SGHTA, CDR2 FQGNSA. V lost 2 bases, J lost 6 bases, and 14 bases lay in between. The CDR3 runs to 14 residues.

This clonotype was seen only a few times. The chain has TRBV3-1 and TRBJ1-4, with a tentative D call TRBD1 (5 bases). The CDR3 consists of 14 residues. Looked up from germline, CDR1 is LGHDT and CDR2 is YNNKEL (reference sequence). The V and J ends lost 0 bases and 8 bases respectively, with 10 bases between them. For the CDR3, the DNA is TGTGCCAGCAGCCAAGACTCTGAGGGGGAAAAACTGTTTTTT. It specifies CASSQDSEGEKLFF.

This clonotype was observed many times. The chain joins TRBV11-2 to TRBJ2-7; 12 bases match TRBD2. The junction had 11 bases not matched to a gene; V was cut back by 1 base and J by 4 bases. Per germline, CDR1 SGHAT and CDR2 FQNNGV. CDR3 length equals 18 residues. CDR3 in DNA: TGTGCCAGCAGCTTAGGATCCAGGACTAGCGGGAACGTATACGAGCAGTACTTC. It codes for CASSLGSRTSGNVYEQYF.

CDR3 amino acids: CASRSGSVNTEAFF. DNA of the CDR3: TGTGCCAGCAGGAGCGGGTCAGTGAACACTGAAGCTTTCTTT. V and J are TRBV2 and TRBJ1-1; no definite D call. The CDR3 has 14 amino acids. V lost 6 bases to trimming and J lost 0 bases, with 11 bases between them. Per germline, CDR1 SNHLY and CDR2 FYNNEI. Based on the CDR3 plus reference TRBV2 and TRBJ1-1, the full variable domain is EPEVTQTPSHQVTQMGQEVILRCVPISNHLYFYWYRQILGQKVEFLVSFYNNEISEKSEIFDDQFSVERPDGSNFTLKIRSTKLEDSAMYFCASRSGSVNTEAFFGQGTRLTVV.

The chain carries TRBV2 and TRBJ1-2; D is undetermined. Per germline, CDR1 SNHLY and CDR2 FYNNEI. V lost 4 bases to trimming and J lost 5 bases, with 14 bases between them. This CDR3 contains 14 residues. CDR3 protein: CASSVTNGRYGYTF. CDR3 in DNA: TGTGCCAGCAGTGTGACTAATGGGAGATATGGCTACACCTTC.

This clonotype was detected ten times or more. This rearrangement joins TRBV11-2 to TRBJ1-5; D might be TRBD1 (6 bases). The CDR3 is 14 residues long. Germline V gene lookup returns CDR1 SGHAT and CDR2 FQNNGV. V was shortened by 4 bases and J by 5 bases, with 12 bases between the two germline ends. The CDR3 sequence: CASSYTGTHQPQHF. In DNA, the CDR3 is TGTGCCAGCAGCTATACAGGGACTCATCAGCCCCAGCATTTT.

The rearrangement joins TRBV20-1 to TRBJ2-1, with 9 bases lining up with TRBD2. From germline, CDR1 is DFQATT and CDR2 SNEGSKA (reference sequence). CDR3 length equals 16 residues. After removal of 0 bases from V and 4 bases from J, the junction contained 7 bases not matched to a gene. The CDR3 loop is CSARDILAGTYNEQFF. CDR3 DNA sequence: TGCAGTGCTAGAGATATTCTAGCGGGAACTTACAATGAGCAGTTCTTC.

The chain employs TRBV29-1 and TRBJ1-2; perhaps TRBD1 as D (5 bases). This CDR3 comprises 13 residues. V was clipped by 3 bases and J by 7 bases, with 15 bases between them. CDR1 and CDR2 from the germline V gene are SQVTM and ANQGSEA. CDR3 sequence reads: CSVDVRGARGYTF. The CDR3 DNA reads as TGCAGCGTTGACGTGCGCGGGGCTCGTGGCTACACCTTC.

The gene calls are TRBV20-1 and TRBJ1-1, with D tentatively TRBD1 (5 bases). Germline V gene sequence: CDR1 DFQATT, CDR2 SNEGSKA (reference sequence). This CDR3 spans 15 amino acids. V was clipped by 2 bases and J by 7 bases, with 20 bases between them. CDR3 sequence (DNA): TGCAGTGCTAGACGCGGGGACTCTAATGGCGGTGAAGCTTTCTTT. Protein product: CSARRGDSNGGEAFF.

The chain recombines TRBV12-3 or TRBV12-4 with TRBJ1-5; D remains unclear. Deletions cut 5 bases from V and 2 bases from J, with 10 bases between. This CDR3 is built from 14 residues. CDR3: CASSREGGNQPQHF. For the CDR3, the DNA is TGTGCCAGCAGTAGGGAGGGTGGCAATCAGCCCCAGCATTTT.